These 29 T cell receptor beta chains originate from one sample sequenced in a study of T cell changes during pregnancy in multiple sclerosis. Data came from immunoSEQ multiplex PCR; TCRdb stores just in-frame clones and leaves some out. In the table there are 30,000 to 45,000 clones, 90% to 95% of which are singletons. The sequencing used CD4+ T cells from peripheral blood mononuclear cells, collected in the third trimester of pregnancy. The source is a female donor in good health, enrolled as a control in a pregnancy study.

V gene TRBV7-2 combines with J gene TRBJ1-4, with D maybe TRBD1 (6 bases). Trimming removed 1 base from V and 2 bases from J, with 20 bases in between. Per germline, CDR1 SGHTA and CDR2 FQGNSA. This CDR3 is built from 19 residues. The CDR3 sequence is CASSLVPTGRGITNEKLFF. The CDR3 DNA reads TGTGCCAGCAGCTTAGTCCCCACAGGGAGAGGGATCACTAATGAAAAACTGTTTTTT.

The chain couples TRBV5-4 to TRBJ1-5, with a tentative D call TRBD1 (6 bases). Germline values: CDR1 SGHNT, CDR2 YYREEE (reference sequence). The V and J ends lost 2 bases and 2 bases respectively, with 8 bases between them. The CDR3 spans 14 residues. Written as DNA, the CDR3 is TGTGCCAGCAGCTTCGCAGGGGGCAATCAGCCCCAGCATTTT. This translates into CASSFAGGNQPQHF.

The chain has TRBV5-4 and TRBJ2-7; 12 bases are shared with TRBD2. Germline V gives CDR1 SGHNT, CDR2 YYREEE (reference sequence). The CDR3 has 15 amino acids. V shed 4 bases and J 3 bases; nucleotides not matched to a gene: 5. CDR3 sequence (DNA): TGTGCCAGCAGCCCTAGCGGGGGGGCTTTCTACGAGCAGTACTTC. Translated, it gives CASSPSGGAFYEQYF. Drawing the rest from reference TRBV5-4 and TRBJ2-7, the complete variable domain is ETGVTQSPTHLIKTRGQQVTLRCSSQSGHNTVSWYQQALGQGPQFIFQYYREEENGRGNFPPRFSGLQFPNYSSELNVNALELDDSALYLCASSPSGGAFYEQYFGPGTRLTVT.

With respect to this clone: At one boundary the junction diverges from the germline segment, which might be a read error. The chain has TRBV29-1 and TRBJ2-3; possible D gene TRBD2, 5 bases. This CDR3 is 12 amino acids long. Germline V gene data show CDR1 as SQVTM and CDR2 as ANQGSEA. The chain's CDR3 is CSVEDWAGTQYF. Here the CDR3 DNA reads TGCAGCGTGGAAGACTGGGCGGGTACGCAGTATTTT.

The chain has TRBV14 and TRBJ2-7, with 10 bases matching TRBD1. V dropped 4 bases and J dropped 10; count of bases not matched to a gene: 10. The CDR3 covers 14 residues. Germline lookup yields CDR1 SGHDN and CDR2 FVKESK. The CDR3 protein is CASSPRATGGGQYF. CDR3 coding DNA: TGTGCCAGCAGCCCCCGAGCGACAGGGGGCGGTCAGTACTTC.

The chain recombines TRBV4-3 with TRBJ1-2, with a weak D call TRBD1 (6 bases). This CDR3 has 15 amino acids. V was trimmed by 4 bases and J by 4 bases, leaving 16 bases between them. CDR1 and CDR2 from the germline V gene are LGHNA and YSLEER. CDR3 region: CASSLGRGGPYGYTF. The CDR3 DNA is TGCGCCAGCAGCCTCGGGAGGGGGGGTCCCTATGGCTACACCTTC.

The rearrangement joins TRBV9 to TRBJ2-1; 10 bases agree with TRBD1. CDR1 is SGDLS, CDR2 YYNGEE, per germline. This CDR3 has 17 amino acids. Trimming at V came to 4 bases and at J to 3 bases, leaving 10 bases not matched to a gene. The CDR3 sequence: CASSFSPGTGVYNEQFF. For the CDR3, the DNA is TGTGCCAGCAGCTTTTCCCCCGGGACAGGGGTCTACAATGAGCAGTTCTTC.

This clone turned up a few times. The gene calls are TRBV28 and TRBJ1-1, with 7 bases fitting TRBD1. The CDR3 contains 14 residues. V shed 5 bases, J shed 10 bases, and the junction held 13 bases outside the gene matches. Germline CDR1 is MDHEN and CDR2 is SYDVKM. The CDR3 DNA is TGTGCCAGCAGTCCCCAGGGGGGATCAGTCGCAGCTTTCTTT. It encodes CASSPQGGSVAAFF.

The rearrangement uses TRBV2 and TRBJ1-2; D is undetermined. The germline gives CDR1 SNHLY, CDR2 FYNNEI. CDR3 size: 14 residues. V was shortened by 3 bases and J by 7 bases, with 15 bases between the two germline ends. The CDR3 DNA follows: TGTGCCAGCAGTGATGATAAGTTGAGCTTTGGCTACACCTTC. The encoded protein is CASSDDKLSFGYTF.

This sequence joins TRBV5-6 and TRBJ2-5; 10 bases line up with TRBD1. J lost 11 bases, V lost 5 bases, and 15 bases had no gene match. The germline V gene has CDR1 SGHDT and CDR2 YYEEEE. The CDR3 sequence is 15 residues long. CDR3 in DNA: TGTGCCAGCAGTTTACCCCGGGACAGGGGACGGGGGCAGTACTTC. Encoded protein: CASSLPRDRGRGQYF. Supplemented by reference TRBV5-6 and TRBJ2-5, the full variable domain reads DAGVTQSPTHLIKTRGQQVTLRCSPKSGHDTVSWYQQALGQGPQFIFQYYEEEERQRGNFPDRFSGHQFPNYSSELNVNALLLGDSALYLCASSLPRDRGRGQYFGPGTRLLVL.

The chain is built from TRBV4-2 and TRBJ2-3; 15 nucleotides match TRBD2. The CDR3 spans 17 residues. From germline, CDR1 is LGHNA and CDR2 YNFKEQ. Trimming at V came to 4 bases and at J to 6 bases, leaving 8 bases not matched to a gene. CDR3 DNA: TGTGCCAGCAGCCGGGGGGGACTAGCGGGGGGTGGGGATACGCAGTATTTT. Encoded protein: CASSRGGLAGGGDTQYF.

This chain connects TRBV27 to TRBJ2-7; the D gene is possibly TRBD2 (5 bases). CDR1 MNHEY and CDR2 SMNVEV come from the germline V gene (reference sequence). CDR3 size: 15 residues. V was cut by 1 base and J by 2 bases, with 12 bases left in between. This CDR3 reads CASSLYPGFTYEQYF. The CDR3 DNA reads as TGTGCCAGCAGTTTATACCCGGGGTTTACCTACGAGCAGTACTTC.

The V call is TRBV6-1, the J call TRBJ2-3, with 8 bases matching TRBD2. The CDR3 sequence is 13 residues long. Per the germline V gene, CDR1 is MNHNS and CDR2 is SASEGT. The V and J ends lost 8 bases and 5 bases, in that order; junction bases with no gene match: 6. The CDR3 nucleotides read TGTGCCAGCGACCGGGGGGGGCAAGATACGCAGTATTTT. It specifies CASDRGGQDTQYF.

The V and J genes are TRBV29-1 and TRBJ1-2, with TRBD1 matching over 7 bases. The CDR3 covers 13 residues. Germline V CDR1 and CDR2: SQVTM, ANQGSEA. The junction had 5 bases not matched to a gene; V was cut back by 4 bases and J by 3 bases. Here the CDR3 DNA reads TGCAGCGTTGTGTGGGGACAGCACTATGGCTACACCTTC. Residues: CSVVWGQHYGYTF.

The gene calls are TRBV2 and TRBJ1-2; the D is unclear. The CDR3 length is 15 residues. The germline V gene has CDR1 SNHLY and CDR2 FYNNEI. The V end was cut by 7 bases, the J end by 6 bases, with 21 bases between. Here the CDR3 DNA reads TGTGCCAGCAAAGGGAGGTTGTCCGTGTCGGATGGCTACACCTTC. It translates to CASKGRLSVSDGYTF. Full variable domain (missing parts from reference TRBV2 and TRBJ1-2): EPEVTQTPSHQVTQMGQEVILRCVPISNHLYFYWYRQILGQKVEFLVSFYNNEISEKSEIFDDQFSVERPDGSNFTLKIRSTKLEDSAMYFCASKGRLSVSDGYTFGSGTRLTVV.

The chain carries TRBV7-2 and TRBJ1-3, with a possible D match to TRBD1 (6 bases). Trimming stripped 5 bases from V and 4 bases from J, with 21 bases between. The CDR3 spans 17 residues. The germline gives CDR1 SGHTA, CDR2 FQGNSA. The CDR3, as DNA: TGTGCCAGCAGCAACCTACAGGGAGCCGTGGGGGGAAACACCATATATTTT. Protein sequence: CASSNLQGAVGGNTIYF.

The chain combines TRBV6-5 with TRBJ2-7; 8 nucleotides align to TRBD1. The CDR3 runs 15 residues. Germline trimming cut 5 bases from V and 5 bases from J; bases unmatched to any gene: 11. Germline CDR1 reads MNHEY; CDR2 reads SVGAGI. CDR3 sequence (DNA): TGTGCCAGCAGTCTTACTAGGACAGGGTACAACGAGCAGTACTTC. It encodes CASSLTRTGYNEQYF.

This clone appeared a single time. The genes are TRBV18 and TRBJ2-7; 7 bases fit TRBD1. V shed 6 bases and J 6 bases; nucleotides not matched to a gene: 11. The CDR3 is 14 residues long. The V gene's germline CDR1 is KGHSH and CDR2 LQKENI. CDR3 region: CASSDQWQGVEQYF. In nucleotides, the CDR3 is TGTGCCAGCTCCGACCAGTGGCAGGGGGTCGAGCAGTACTTC.

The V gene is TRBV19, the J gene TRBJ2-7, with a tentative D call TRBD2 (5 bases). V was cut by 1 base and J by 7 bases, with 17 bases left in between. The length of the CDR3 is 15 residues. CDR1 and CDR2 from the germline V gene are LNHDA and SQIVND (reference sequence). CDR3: CASSIGGQAAWEQYF. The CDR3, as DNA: TGTGCCAGTAGTATAGGAGGGCAGGCGGCTTGGGAGCAGTACTTC. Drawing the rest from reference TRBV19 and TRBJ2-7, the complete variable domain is DGGITQSPKYLFRKEGQNVTLSCEQNLNHDAMYWYRQDPGQGLRLIYYSQIVNDFQKGDIAEGYSVSREKKESFPLTVTSAQKNPTAFYLCASSIGGQAAWEQYFGPGTRLTVT.

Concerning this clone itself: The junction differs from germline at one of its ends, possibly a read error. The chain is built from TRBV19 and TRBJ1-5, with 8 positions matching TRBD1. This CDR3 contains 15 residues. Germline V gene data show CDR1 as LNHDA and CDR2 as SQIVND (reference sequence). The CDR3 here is CASSVDRGVDQPQHF. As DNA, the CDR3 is TGTGCCAGTAGTGTAGACAGGGGCGTCGATCAGCCCCAGCATTTT.

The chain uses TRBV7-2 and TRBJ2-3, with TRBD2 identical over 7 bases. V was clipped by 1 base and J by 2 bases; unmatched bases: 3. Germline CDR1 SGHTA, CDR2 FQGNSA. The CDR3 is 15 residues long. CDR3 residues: CASSLGGGTTDTQYF. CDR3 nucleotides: TGTGCCAGCAGCTTAGGGGGGGGGACCACAGATACGCAGTATTTT.

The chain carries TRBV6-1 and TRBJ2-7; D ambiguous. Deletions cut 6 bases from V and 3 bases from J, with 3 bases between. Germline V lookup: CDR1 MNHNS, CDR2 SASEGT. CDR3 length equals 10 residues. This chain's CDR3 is CASSLYEQYF. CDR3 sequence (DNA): TGTGCCAGCAGCCTCTACGAGCAGTACTTC.

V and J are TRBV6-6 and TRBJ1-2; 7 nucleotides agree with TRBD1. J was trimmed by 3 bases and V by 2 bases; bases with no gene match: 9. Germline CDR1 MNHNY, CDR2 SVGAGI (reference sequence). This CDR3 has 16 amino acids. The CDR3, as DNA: TGTGCCAGCAGTTACAGGGGCCAAGGGGGCGACTATGGCTACACCTTC. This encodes CASSYRGQGGDYGYTF.

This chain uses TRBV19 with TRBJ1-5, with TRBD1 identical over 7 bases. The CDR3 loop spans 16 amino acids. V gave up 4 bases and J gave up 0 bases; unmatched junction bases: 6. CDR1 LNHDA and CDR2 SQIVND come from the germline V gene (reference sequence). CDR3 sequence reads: CASSTTGAYSNQPQHF. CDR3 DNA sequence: TGTGCCAGTAGTACCACAGGGGCCTATAGCAATCAGCCCCAGCATTTT. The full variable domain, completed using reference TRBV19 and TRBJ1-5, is DGGITQSPKYLFRKEGQNVTLSCEQNLNHDAMYWYRQDPGQGLRLIYYSQIVNDFQKGDIAEGYSVSREKKESFPLTVTSAQKNPTAFYLCASSTTGAYSNQPQHFGDGTRLSIL.

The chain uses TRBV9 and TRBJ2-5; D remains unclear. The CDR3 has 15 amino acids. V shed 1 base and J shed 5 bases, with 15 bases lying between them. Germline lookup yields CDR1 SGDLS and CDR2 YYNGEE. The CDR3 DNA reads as TGTGCCAGCAGCGTAAGTCCCGCGATCGCGGAGACCCAGTACTTC. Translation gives CASSVSPAIAETQYF.

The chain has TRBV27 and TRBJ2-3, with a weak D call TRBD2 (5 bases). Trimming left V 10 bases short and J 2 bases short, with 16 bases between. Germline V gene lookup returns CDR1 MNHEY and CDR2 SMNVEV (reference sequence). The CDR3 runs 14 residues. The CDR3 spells CATRRTLNTDTQYF. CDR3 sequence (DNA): TGTGCCACCCGGAGGACTCTGAACACAGATACGCAGTATTTT.

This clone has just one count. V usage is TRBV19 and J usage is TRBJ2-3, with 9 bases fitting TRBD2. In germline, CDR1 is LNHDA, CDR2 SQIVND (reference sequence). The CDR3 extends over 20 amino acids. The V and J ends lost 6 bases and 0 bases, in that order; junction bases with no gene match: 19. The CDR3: CASSLIPPGVAGASTDTQYF. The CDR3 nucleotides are TGTGCCAGTAGCCTCATACCCCCCGGGGTAGCGGGGGCTAGCACAGATACGCAGTATTTT.

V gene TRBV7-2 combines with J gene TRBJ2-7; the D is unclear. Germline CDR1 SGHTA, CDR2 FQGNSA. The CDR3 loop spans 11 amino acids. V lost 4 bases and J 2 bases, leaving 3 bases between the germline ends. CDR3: CASSSAYEQYF. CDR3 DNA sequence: TGTGCCAGCAGCTCCGCCTACGAGCAGTACTTC. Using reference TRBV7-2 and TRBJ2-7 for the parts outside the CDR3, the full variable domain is GAGVSQSPSNKVTEKGKDVELRCDPISGHTALYWYRQSLGQGLEFLIYFQGNSAPDKSGLPSDRFSAERTGGSVSTLTIQRTQQEDSAVYLCASSSAYEQYFGPGTRLTVT.

Here the CDR3 reads CATKGAFYGYTF. The CDR3 DNA follows: TGTGCCACCAAGGGGGCCTTCTATGGCTACACCTTC. The gene calls are TRBV28 and TRBJ1-2; 7 positions agree with TRBD1. The germline V gene has CDR1 MDHEN and CDR2 SYDVKM. V lost 10 bases to trimming and J lost 4 bases; unmatched junction nucleotides: 6. This CDR3 region has 12 residues.